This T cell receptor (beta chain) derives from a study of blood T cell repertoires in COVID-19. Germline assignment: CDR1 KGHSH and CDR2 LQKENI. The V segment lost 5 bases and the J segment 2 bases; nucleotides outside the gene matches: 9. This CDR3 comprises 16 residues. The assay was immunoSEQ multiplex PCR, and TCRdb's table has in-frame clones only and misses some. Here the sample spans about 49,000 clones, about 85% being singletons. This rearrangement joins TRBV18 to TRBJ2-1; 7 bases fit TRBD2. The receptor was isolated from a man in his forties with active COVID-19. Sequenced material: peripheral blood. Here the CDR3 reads CASSWGGDSAYNEQFF. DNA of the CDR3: TGTGCCAGCTCATGGGGGGGGGATTCGGCCTACAATGAGCAGTTCTTC.